Listed below are T cell receptor beta chains from one sample, sequenced in a study of CD8 T cells in Susac syndrome. TCRdb ran MiXCR on the immunoSEQ multiplex PCR reads and lists one entry per CDR3 protein. The sample consists of 100,000 to 150,000 distinct CDR3 sequences, approximately 95% of them appearing once. What was sequenced was CD8+ T cells from PBMCs. These receptors all come from a human donor with multiple sclerosis. Each CDR3 is given with its conserved first and last residue. A D gene is named only where the DNA matches it firmly. For some rows the clone size is stated as once, few or many, or as a class when expanded; others skip it.

j_call | clone_size | v_call | d_call | cdr3_nt | cdr3_aa
TRBJ2-2 | . | TRBV9 | TRBD1 | TGTGCCAGCAGCCTCACAGGGGCGGACACCGGGGAGCTGTTTTTT | CASSLTGADTGELFF
TRBJ2-2 | . | TRBV7-3 | TRBD1 | TGTGCCAGCAGCCAGGGACAGGGGTTCGGGGAGCTGTTTTTT | CASSQGQGFGELFF
TRBJ2-7 | . | TRBV5-6 | . | TGTGCCAGCAGCTATTTGTTGGCAGGGCCCTACGAGCAGTACTTC | CASSYLLAGPYEQYF
TRBJ2-1 | . | TRBV5-4 | TRBD1 | TGTGCCAGCAGCTTGGGACAGGGACCACGCCACAATGAGCAGTTCTTC | CASSLGQGPRHNEQFF
TRBJ1-2 | . | TRBV7-3 | . | TGTGCCAGCAGCCAGGGTGGCTCCTATGGCTACACCTTC | CASSQGGSYGYTF
TRBJ2-7 | . | TRBV5-1 | TRBD1 | TGCGCCAGCAGCTTGGGGACAGGGCACCACGAGCAGTACTTC | CASSLGTGHHEQYF
TRBJ1-5 | . | TRBV24-1 | . | TGTGCCACCAGTCGGGGAAGGTCGTCTCAGCCCCAGCATTTT | CATSRGRSSQPQHF
TRBJ1-4 | . | TRBV7-6 | TRBD1 | TGTGCCAGCAGCTCAACCGGGACAGGGCGTGAAAAACTGTTTTTT | CASSSTGTGREKLFF
TRBJ1-5 | . | TRBV7-3 | . | TGTGCCAGCAGCTCAAGGTTGAGGGGAAATGGCATTGGGAATCAGCCCCAGCATTTT | CASSSRLRGNGIGNQPQHF
TRBJ1-5 | once | TRBV19 | . | TGTGCCAGTAGTATGGGGACGCGGAGCAATCAGCCCCAGCATTTT | CASSMGTRSNQPQHF
TRBJ2-2 | . | TRBV6-5 | TRBD2 | TGTGCCAGCAGTTACCGCCAGCGTACGGGAGGGGCCGGGGAGCTGTTTTTT | CASSYRQRTGGAGELFF
TRBJ1-2 | . | TRBV20-1 | . | TGCAGTGCTAGCCCTACAGGGATAGGCTATGGCTACACCTTC | CSASPTGIGYGYTF
TRBJ1-3 | . | TRBV30 | . | TGTGCCTGGAGTGTACATGGGGGAAACACCATATATTTT | CAWSVHGGNTIYF
TRBJ1-1 | . | TRBV19 | . | TGTGCCAGTAGTATTTCCAGCGGCACTGAAGCTTTCTTT | CASSISSGTEAFF
TRBJ2-4 | . | TRBV6-5 | TRBD2 | TGTGCCAGCGGGACTAGCCCAAACATTCAGTACTTC | CASGTSPNIQYF
TRBJ2-3 | . | TRBV9 | TRBD2 | TGTGCCAGCAGGAGGGCTAGCGGGGACCCCTTTACTAGCACAGATACGCAGTATTTT | CASRRASGDPFTSTDTQYF
TRBJ2-7 | . | TRBV7-6 | . | TGTGCCAGCAGCCATTTCTCGGGACCAGGGTCCTACGAGCAGTACTTC | CASSHFSGPGSYEQYF
TRBJ1-2 | . | TRBV27 | . | TGTGCCAGCAGTTTAGGAGTTTGGGGGAACTATGGCTACACCTTC | CASSLGVWGNYGYTF
TRBJ1-6 | once | TRBV27 | . | TGTGCCAGCAGTATCAGGGATCGCTCACCCCTCCACTTT | CASSIRDRSPLHF
TRBJ2-6 | . | TRBV9 | TRBD1 | TGTGCCAGCAGCACCCGGTGGGGGGAACAGGGGGGCACTGGGGCCAACGTCCTGACTTTC | CASSTRWGEQGGTGANVLTF
TRBJ1-1 | . | TRBV7-9 | . | TGTGCCAGCAGCTTCCGGCGGCGTGAAGCTTTCTTT | CASSFRRREAFF
TRBJ2-2 | once | TRBV27 | TRBD2 | TGTGCCAGCAGTACTAGCGGGGGAGGCACCGGGGAGCTGTTTTTT | CASSTSGGGTGELFF
TRBJ2-1 | . | TRBV20-1 | TRBD2 | TGCAGTGCTACCGCCGCGGGGGAGCGGGAGAAATTCTACAATGAGCAGTTCTTC | CSATAAGEREKFYNEQFF
TRBJ2-7 | . | TRBV5-1 | . | TGCGCCAGCAGCTCGTTGGGGCCACGCGACGGGCCCTACGAGCAGTACTTC | CASSSLGPRDGPYEQYF
TRBJ2-3 | once | TRBV24-1 | TRBD2 | TGTGCCACCAGTTCACCTAGCGGGGGGCCAGATACGCAGTATTTT | CATSSPSGGPDTQYF